This T cell receptor beta chain was sequenced for a study of identical twins. It was template switching that added a universal primer site, and there were unique molecular identifiers on the cDNA. Each CDR3 protein gets one entry after TCRdb re-called the 5' RACE reads with MiXCR. The repertoire consists of some 330,000 distinct CDR3 sequences, with roughly 10% occurring once and the leading ten covering approximately 9.3%. The sample taken for sequencing was naive T cells sorted from blood. The clonotype originates from a woman aged 50 to 60 in good health.

CDR3 sequence: CAWTQGLGELFF. CDR3 in DNA: TGTGCCTGGACCCAGGGGTTGGGGGAGCTGTTTTTT. The V and J genes are TRBV30 and TRBJ2-2; the D gene is possibly TRBD1 (6 bases). Germline CDR1 and CDR2: GTSNPN and SVGIG (reference sequence). The CDR3 extends over 12 amino acids. Trimming took 4 bases from V and 8 from J, leaving 11 bases between them.